These 32 T cell receptor beta chains were sequenced from one sample in a study of shared clonotypes between healthy human individuals. Terminally differentiated effector memory CD45RA+ cells were excluded by CCR7 positive selection of CD45RO-negative cells. TCRdb keeps only in-frame clones here, not all; method: immunoSEQ multiplex PCR. Of 1.5 million to 2.5 million clones listed, just under 95% are singletons. Sequencing was performed on naive CD8+ T cells sorted from blood. Receptors were obtained from a man in his late teens or twenties in good health.

V and J are TRBV9 and TRBJ1-1; 10 nucleotides align to TRBD1. CDR3 length: 16 residues. In germline, CDR1 is SGDLS, CDR2 YYNGEE. The trim removed 2 bases at V and 1 base at J, leaving 5 bases unmatched. CDR3 DNA: TGTGCCAGCAGCGTCGACAGGGGGCTCACGAACACTGAAGCTTTCTTT. Protein product: CASSVDRGLTNTEAFF.

The chain recombines TRBV27 with TRBJ2-1, with 11 bases identical to TRBD1. CDR3 size: 13 residues. The V and J ends lost 5 bases and 7 bases, in that order; junction bases with no gene match: 1. Germline V gene lookup returns CDR1 MNHEY and CDR2 SMNVEV (reference sequence). The CDR3 sequence is CASSGTGGNEQFF. The DNA for the CDR3 is TGTGCCAGCAGTGGGACAGGGGGGAATGAGCAGTTCTTC.

This chain links TRBV27 with TRBJ2-7; 11 positions match TRBD1. This CDR3 spans 16 amino acids. Germline V gene lookup returns CDR1 MNHEY and CDR2 SMNVEV (reference sequence). Trimming cost V 3 bases and J 4 bases; bases outside gene matches: 8. CDR3: CASSFSAGDRGYEQYF. For the CDR3, the DNA is TGTGCCAGCAGTTTTTCGGCTGGGGACAGGGGGTACGAGCAGTACTTC.

This chain uses TRBV30 with TRBJ2-2; D possibly corresponds to TRBD2 (7 bases). CDR3 length equals 16 residues. V was clipped by 0 bases and J by 1 base, with 12 bases between them. Germline V gene sequence: CDR1 GTSNPN, CDR2 SVGIG (reference sequence). CDR3 DNA: TGTGCCTGGAGTGTATCCGGGGGGCAGAACACCGGGGAGCTGTTTTTT. This sequence encodes CAWSVSGGQNTGELFF.

The chain employs TRBV6-9 and TRBJ1-1; 7 bases fit TRBD1. The junction had 5 bases not matched to a gene; V was cut back by 4 bases and J by 6 bases. In germline, CDR1 is MNHGY, CDR2 SVAAGI. This CDR3 region has 13 residues. This CDR3 reads CASSLTGTAEAFF. The CDR3 nucleotides are TGTGCCAGCAGTTTGACCGGGACAGCTGAAGCTTTCTTT.

V is TRBV21-1 and J is TRBJ2-1. TRBV21-1 is termed a pseudogene. There are 14 residues in the CDR3. This CDR3 is CASSNRCQNNEQFF. The CDR3 nucleotides are TGTGCCAGCAGCAACCGGTGTCAGAACAATGAGCAGTTCTTC.

V and J are TRBV4-1 and TRBJ1-2, with D uncertain. Germline V gene data show CDR1 as MGHRA and CDR2 as YSYEKL. With 0 bases removed from V and 5 bases from J, the gap between germline ends came to 10 bases. The CDR3 runs 14 residues. In nucleotides, the CDR3 is TGCGCCAGCAGCCAAGATGCGGAGTTTTATGGCTACACCTTC. Translated, it gives CASSQDAEFYGYTF.

Remarks on this clone: The same CDR3 can be traced to other DNA sequences in this sample. The chain recombines TRBV27 with TRBJ2-7; a weak D match, TRBD2 (5 bases). The V gene lost 6 bases and the J gene lost 3 bases, with 12 bases spanning the gap. Germline lookup yields CDR1 MNHEY and CDR2 SMNVEV (reference sequence). CDR3 length equals 13 residues. CDR3 sequence reads: CASRPSGYYEQYF. The CDR3 DNA is TGTGCCAGCAGGCCCAGCGGTTACTACGAGCAGTACTTC.

This chain uses TRBV30 with TRBJ2-5; 11 bases align to TRBD2. CDR1 GTSNPN and CDR2 SVGIG come from the germline V gene (reference sequence). The CDR3 contains 13 residues. V was clipped by 4 bases and J by 11 bases; unmatched bases: 9. The CDR3 sequence: CAWTLAGVGEQYF. In DNA, the CDR3 is TGTGCCTGGACACTAGCGGGAGTTGGAGAGCAGTACTTC. The full variable domain, in which reference TRBV30 and TRBJ2-5 provide the parts outside the CDR3, is SQTIHQWPATLVQPVGSPLSLECTVEGTSNPNLYWYRQAAGRGLQLLFYSVGIGQISSEVPQNLSASRPQDRQFILSSKKLLLSDSGFYLCAWTLAGVGEQYFGPGTRLLVL.

This clone appeared a single time. The chain has TRBV4-2 and TRBJ1-2; perhaps TRBD1 as D (5 bases). The CDR3 extends over 15 amino acids. Germline V lookup: CDR1 LGHNA, CDR2 YNFKEQ. Between the trimmed V and J ends, which lost 4 bases and 3 bases, there was a span of 15 bases. CDR3 sequence reads: CASSPGPHPDYGYTF. The CDR3 nucleotides read TGTGCCAGCAGCCCGGGGCCACACCCGGACTATGGCTACACCTTC.

The gene calls are TRBV29-1 and TRBJ1-1; D is perhaps TRBD1 (6 bases). This CDR3 spans 14 amino acids. The ends were cut back, 4 bases at V and 0 bases at J, with 12 bases in the middle. Per germline, CDR1 SQVTM and CDR2 ANQGSEA. This CDR3 is CSVGQASLNTEAFF. The DNA for the CDR3 is TGCAGCGTTGGACAGGCCTCATTGAACACTGAAGCTTTCTTT.

The V call is TRBV27, the J call TRBJ2-5, with D possibly being TRBD1 or TRBD2 (6 bases each). V lost 8 bases and J 3 bases, leaving 16 bases between the germline ends. Germline-derived CDR1 and CDR2 are MNHEY and SMNVEV (reference sequence). The CDR3 contains 14 residues. The CDR3 loop is CASGVQGGEETQYF. The CDR3 DNA follows: TGTGCCAGCGGGGTACAGGGAGGAGAAGAGACCCAGTACTTC.

This clone showed up just once. This chain links TRBV27 with TRBJ1-1; weak D call: TRBD1 (5 bases). The CDR3 loop spans 14 amino acids. V lost 3 bases, J lost 1 base, and 9 bases lay in between. Germline lookup yields CDR1 MNHEY and CDR2 SMNVEV (reference sequence). Here the CDR3 reads CASSLGVKNTEAFF. In DNA form, the CDR3 reads TGTGCCAGCAGTTTGGGGGTAAAGAACACTGAAGCTTTCTTT.

The rearrangement links TRBV27 to TRBJ2-7; 11 bases align to TRBD2. Per germline, CDR1 MNHEY and CDR2 SMNVEV (reference sequence). CDR3 length: 15 residues. Trimming removed 5 bases from V and 2 bases from J; junction bases left unmatched: 5. CDR3 DNA: TGTGCCAGCAGTGACCTAGCGGGAGGCGCCTACGAGCAGTACTTC. Translating gives CASSDLAGGAYEQYF.

This clone was recorded only once. CDR3 sequence: CASTHPVGDRGEYNEQFF. In DNA, the CDR3 is TGTGCCAGCACCCATCCCGTGGGGGACAGGGGGGAATACAATGAGCAGTTCTTC. The genes are TRBV7-9 and TRBJ2-1; 11 bases agree with TRBD1. Germline V gives CDR1 SEHNR, CDR2 FQNEAQ (reference sequence). The trim removed 7 bases at V and 4 bases at J, leaving 15 bases unmatched. The CDR3 runs 18 residues.

In nucleotides, the CDR3 is TGTGCCAGCAGCTGGGACTCGGGGGAGCAGTACTTC. It codes for CASSWDSGEQYF. J is TRBJ2-7 and V is TRBV5-6; a weak D match, TRBD2 (6 bases). CDR3 length: 12 amino acids. Germline V gives CDR1 SGHDT, CDR2 YYEEEE. Trimming took off 3 bases at V and 7 bases at J, with 11 bases between the two ends.

This rearrangement joins TRBV4-3 to TRBJ2-3, with TRBD2 identical over 9 bases. The CDR3 runs 18 residues. The trim removed 0 bases at V and 4 bases at J, leaving 11 bases unmatched. The V gene's germline CDR1 is LGHNA and CDR2 YSLEER. CDR3 nucleotide sequence: TGCGCCAGCAGCCAAGATCTAAGGGTAGCGGGAGCTTCAGATACGCAGTATTTT. It yields the protein CASSQDLRVAGASDTQYF.

The sample holds one count of this clone. This chain links TRBV11-3 with TRBJ1-1; no clear D gene. Deletions cut 1 base from V and 1 base from J, with 4 bases between. The CDR3 spans 13 residues. The germline CDR1 and CDR2 sequences are SGHNT and YENEEA. CDR3 coding DNA: TGTGCCAGCAGCTTAGGCACGAACACTGAAGCTTTCTTT. It translates to CASSLGTNTEAFF.

The chain joins TRBV29-1 to TRBJ1-1, with D uncertain. CDR3 length equals 14 residues. The V gene's germline CDR1 is SQVTM and CDR2 ANQGSEA. V gave up 3 bases and J gave up 4 bases, with 15 bases separating them. In nucleotides, the CDR3 is TGCAGCGTTGACTACCATTTCTCGAGCACTGAAGCTTTCTTT. As protein: CSVDYHFSSTEAFF.

The chain carries TRBV27 and TRBJ2-3; tentatively, D is TRBD2 (6 bases). This CDR3 is built from 15 residues. Germline values: CDR1 MNHEY, CDR2 SMNVEV (reference sequence). Trimming took off 0 bases at V and 1 base at J, with 8 bases between the two ends. CDR3 sequence (DNA): TGTGCCAGCAGTTTATCGCCGGGGGGCACAGATACGCAGTATTTT. This gives the protein CASSLSPGGTDTQYF.

The chain employs TRBV2 and TRBJ2-5; possible D gene TRBD2, 5 bases. Germline V CDR1 and CDR2: SNHLY, FYNNEI. V lost 0 bases and J lost 1, with 12 bases in between. The CDR3 is 16 amino acids. The CDR3 spells CASSEAGLGVQETQYF. CDR3 nucleotide sequence: TGTGCCAGCAGTGAAGCAGGCCTCGGGGTCCAAGAGACCCAGTACTTC.

J is TRBJ1-5 and V is TRBV2; possible D gene TRBD1, 5 bases. Trimming left V 7 bases short and J 3 bases short, with 13 bases between. The germline V gene encodes CDR1 SNHLY and CDR2 FYNNEI. CDR3 length: 14 residues. CDR3 sequence reads: CASTVQQDNQPQHF. The CDR3 nucleotides are TGTGCCAGCACTGTACAACAGGACAATCAGCCCCAGCATTTT.

J is TRBJ2-3 and V is TRBV4-1; D remains unclear. Per the germline V gene, CDR1 is MGHRA and CDR2 is YSYEKL. The CDR3 spans 14 residues. V was cut by 4 bases and J by 2 bases, with 10 bases left in between. CDR3 loop: CASSLKSNTDTQYF. The CDR3 DNA reads as TGCGCCAGCAGCCTCAAAAGCAACACAGATACGCAGTATTTT.

Regarding this clone: The same CDR3 arises from other DNA sequences in this sample as well. This chain uses TRBV7-9 with TRBJ1-1; D gene unclear. Germline assignment: CDR1 SEHNR and CDR2 FQNEAQ (reference sequence). The CDR3 covers 15 residues. Trimming took 2 bases from V and 0 from J, leaving 10 bases between them. The CDR3 nucleotides are TGTGCCAGCAGCTTATCTGAATCAATGAACACTGAAGCTTTCTTT. It translates to CASSLSESMNTEAFF.

The chain is built from TRBV7-9 and TRBJ1-5, with a tentative D call TRBD1 (5 bases). V was pared by 3 bases and J by 1 base, with 7 bases between. The germline V gene encodes CDR1 SEHNR and CDR2 FQNEAQ (reference sequence). The CDR3 is made up of 14 amino acids. The chain's CDR3 is CASSFGDSNQPQHF. CDR3 bases: TGTGCCAGCAGCTTCGGGGACAGCAATCAGCCCCAGCATTTT.

The chain recombines TRBV11-2 with TRBJ1-2; 8 nucleotides agree with TRBD1. V was pared by 3 bases and J by 8 bases, with 5 bases of the junction left unmatched. This CDR3 contains 13 residues. Germline V gene lookup returns CDR1 SGHAT and CDR2 FQNNGV. The CDR3 DNA is TGTGCCAGCAGCTTTGGGACAGGAGGCGGCTACACCTTC. Its protein product is CASSFGTGGGYTF.

The V and J genes are TRBV5-1 and TRBJ2-7; TRBD1 agrees at 8 bases. The CDR3 runs to 18 residues. J gave up 6 bases and V 3 bases, and 20 bases lay outside the gene matches. Looked up from germline, CDR1 is SGHRS and CDR2 is YFSETQ. In nucleotides, the CDR3 is TGCGCCAGCAGCTGGACGAATCCTTTTACAGGGGGGCCCGGCGAGCAGTACTTC. Translating it yields CASSWTNPFTGGPGEQYF.

The chain uses TRBV15 and TRBJ1-6; 7 bases match TRBD1. V dropped 5 bases and J dropped 8; count of bases not matched to a gene: 6. CDR3 length: 14 residues. Germline V gene data show CDR1 as LNHNV and CDR2 as YYDKDF (reference sequence). The CDR3 reads CATSGGDSYSPLHF. For the CDR3, the DNA is TGTGCCACCAGCGGGGGGGACAGCTATTCACCCCTCCACTTT.

DNA of the CDR3: TGTGCCAGCAGCTCGACAGGGGAGAATCAGCCCCAGCATTTT. This gives the protein CASSSTGENQPQHF. The gene calls are TRBV7-9 and TRBJ1-5, with TRBD1 identical over 8 bases. Trimming took 4 bases from V and 4 from J; bases not matched to a gene: 3. This CDR3 contains 14 residues. Germline V lookup: CDR1 SEHNR, CDR2 FQNEAQ (reference sequence).

This sequence joins TRBV4-1 and TRBJ1-1; no definite D call. This CDR3 is 14 amino acids long. Trimming removed 2 bases at V and 3 bases at J, with 10 bases between. CDR1 is MGHRA and CDR2 is YSYEKL in the germline V gene. The CDR3 here is CASSQRHVDTEAFF. CDR3 bases: TGCGCCAGCAGCCAAAGGCACGTCGACACTGAAGCTTTCTTT.

The chain employs TRBV19 and TRBJ1-6, with a weak D call TRBD1 (6 bases). The CDR3 totals 14 residues. Trimming took 0 bases from V and 10 from J, leaving 10 bases between them. Per the germline V gene, CDR1 is LNHDA and CDR2 is SQIVND (reference sequence). The CDR3 sequence is CASSIDAGVSPLHF. The CDR3, as DNA: TGTGCCAGTAGTATAGATGCAGGGGTCTCACCCCTCCACTTT.

J is TRBJ2-2 and V is TRBV28, with 12 bases aligning to TRBD2. The CDR3 totals 17 residues. V dropped 6 bases and J dropped 4; count of bases not matched to a gene: 9. Germline V lookup: CDR1 MDHEN, CDR2 SYDVKM. The CDR3 loop is CASSLWTSGVFTGELFF. CDR3 sequence (DNA): TGTGCCAGCAGCCTCTGGACTAGCGGGGTTTTCACCGGGGAGCTGTTTTTT.